The clone carrying this TCR beta chain was counted many times. The antigen remains undetermined. The record originates from a study of neurological immune-mediated disorders. Points from the study as a whole: HTLV-1-associated myelopathy had the most TCR clonal expansion, whereas multiple sclerosis had the least (lower than in healthy controls).

TCRdb re-called the 5' RACE reads with MiXCR, one entry per CDR3 protein. This table has tens of thousands of distinct CDR3 sequences, about 6% appearing once. Material for sequencing was CD4+ T cells from blood. This clonotype originated in a woman aged 40 to 55 in good health.

CDR3 protein: CSTGQGKSEQFF. CDR3 nucleotide sequence: TGCAGCACGGGACAGGGAAAGAGTGAGCAGTTCTTC. This sequence joins TRBV29-1 and TRBJ2-1; TRBD1 agrees at 9 bases. Germline trimming cut 8 bases from V and 9 bases from J; bases unmatched to any gene: 8. The germline V gene has CDR1 SQVTM and CDR2 ANQGSEA. This CDR3 is 12 amino acids long.